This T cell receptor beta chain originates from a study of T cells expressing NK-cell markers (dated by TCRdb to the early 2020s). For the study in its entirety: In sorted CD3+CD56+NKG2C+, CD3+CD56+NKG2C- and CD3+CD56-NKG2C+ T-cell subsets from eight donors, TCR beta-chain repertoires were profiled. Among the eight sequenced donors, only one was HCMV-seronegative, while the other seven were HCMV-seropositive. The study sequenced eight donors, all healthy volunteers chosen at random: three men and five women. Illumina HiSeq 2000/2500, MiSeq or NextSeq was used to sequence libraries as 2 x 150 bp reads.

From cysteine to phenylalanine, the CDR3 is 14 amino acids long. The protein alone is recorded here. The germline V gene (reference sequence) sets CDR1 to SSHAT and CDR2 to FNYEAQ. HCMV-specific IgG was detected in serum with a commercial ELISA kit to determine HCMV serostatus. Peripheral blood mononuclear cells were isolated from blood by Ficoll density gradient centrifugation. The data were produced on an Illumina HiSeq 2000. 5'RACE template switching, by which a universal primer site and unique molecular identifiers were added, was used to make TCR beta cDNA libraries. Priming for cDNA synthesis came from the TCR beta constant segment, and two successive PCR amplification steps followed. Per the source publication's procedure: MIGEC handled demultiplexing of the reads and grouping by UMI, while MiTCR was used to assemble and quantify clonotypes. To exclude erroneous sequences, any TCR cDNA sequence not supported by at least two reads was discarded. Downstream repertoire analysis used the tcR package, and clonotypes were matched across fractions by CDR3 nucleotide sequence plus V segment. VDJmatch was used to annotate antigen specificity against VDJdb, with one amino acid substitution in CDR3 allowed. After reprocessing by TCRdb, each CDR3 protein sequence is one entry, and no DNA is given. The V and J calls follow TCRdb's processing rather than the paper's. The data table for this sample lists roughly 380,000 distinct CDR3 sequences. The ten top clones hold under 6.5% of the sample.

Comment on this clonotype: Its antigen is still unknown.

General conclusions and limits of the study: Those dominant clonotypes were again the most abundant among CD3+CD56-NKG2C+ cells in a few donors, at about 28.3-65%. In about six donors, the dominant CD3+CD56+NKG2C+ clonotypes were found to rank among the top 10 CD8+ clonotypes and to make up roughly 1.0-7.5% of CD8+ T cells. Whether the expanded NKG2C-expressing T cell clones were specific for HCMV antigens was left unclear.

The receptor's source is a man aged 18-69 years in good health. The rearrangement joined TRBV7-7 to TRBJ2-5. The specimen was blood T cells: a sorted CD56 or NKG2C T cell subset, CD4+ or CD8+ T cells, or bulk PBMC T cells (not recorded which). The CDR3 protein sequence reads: CASSLRLGPGTQYF. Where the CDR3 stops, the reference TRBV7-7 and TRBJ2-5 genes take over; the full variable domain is GAGVSQSPRYKVTKRGQDVTLRCDPISSHATLYWYQQALGQGPEFLTYFNYEAQPDKSGLPSDRFSAERPEGSISTLTIQRTEQRDSAMYRCASSLRLGPGTQYFGPGTRLLVL.